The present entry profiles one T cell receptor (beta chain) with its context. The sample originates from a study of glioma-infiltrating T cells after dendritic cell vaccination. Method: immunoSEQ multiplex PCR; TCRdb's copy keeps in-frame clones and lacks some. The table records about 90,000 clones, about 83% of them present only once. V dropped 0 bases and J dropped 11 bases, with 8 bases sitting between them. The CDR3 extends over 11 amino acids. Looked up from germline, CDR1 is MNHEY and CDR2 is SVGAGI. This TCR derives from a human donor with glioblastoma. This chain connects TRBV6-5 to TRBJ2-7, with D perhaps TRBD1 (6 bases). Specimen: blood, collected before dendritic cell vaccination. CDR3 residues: CASSYSNREYF. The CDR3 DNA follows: TGTGCCAGCAGTTACTCAAACAGGGAGTACTTC.